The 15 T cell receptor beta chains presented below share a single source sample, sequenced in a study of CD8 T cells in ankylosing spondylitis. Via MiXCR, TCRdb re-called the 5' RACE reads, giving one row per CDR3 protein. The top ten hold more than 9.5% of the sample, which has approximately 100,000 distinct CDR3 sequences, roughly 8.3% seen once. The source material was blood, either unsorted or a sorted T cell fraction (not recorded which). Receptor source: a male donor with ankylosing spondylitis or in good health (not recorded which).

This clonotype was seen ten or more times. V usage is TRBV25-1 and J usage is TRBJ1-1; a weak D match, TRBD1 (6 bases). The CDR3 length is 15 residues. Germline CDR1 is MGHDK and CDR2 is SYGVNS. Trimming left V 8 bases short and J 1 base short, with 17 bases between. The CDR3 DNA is TGTGCCAGCGGAGAAGCAGGGGTGGGGAACACTGAAGCTTTCTTT. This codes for CASGEAGVGNTEAFF. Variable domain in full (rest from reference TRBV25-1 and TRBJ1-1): EADIYQTPRYLVIGTGKKITLECSQTMGHDKMYWYQQDPGMELHLIHYSYGVNSTEKGDLSSESTVSRIRTEHFPLTLESARPSHTSQYLCASGEAGVGNTEAFFGQGTRLTVV.

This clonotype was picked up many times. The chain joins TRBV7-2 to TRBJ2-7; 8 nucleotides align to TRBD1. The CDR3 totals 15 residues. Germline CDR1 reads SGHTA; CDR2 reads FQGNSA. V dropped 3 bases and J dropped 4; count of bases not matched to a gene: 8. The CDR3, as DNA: TGTGCCAGCAGCTTCGTCTTGGGACAGGCTTACGAGCAGTACTTC. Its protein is CASSFVLGQAYEQYF.

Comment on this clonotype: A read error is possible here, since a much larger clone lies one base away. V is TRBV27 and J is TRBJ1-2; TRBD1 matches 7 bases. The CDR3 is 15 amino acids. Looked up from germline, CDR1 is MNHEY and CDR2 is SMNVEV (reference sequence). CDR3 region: CASSYSGTDNCGYTF. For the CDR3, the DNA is TGTGCCAGCAGTTACTCCGGGACAGACAACTGTGGCTACACCTTC.

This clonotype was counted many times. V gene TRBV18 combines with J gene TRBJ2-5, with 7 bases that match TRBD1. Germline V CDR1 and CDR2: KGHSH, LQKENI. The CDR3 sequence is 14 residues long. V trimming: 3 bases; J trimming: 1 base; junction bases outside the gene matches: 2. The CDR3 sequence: CASSPRDSQETQYF. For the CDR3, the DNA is TGTGCCAGCTCACCGAGGGACAGCCAAGAGACCCAGTACTTC.

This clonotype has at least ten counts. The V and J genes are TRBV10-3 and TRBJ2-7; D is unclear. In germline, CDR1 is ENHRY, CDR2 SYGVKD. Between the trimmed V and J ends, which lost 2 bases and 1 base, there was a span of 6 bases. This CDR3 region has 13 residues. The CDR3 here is CAISETTSYEQYF. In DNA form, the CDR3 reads TGTGCCATCAGTGAGACGACGTCCTACGAGCAGTACTTC.

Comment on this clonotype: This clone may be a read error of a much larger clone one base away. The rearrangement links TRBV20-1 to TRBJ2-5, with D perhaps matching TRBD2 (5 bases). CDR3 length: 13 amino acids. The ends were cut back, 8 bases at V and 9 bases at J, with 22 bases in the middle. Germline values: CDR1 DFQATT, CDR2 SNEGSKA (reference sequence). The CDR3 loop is CSTTRPGIGAQYF. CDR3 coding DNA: TGCAGTACTACAAGGCCCGGAATCGGGGCCCAGTACTTC.

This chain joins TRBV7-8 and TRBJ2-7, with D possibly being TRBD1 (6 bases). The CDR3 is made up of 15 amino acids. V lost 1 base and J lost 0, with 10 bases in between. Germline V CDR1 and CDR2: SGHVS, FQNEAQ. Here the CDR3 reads CASSLVRDTSYEQYF. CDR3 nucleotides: TGTGCCAGCAGCTTAGTAAGGGACACCTCCTACGAGCAGTACTTC.

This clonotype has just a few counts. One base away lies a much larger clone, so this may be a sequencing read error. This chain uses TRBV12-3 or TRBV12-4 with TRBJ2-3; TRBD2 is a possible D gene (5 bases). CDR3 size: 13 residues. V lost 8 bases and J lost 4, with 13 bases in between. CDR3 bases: TGTGCCAGCGTACGGGGAATAGCAGATACGCAGTATTTT. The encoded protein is CASVRGIADTQYF.

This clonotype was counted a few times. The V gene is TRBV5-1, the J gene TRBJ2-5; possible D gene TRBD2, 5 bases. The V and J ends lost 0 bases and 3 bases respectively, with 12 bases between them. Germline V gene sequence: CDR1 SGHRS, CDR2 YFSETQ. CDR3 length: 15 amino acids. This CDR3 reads CASSLEGVGEETQYF. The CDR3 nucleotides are TGCGCCAGCAGCTTGGAGGGAGTAGGAGAAGAGACCCAGTACTTC.

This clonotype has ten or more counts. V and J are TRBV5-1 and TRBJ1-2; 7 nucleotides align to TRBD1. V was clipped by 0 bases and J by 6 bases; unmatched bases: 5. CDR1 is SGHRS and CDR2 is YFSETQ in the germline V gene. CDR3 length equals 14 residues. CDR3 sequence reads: CASSLDRGLDGYTF. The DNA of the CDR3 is TGCGCCAGCAGCTTGGACAGGGGCCTCGATGGCTACACCTTC.

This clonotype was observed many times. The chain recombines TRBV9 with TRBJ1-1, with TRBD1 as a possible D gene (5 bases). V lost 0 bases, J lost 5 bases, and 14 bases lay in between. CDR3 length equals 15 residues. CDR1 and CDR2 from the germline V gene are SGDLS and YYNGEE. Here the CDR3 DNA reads TGTGCCAGCAGCGTAGGAGCGGGGACTGTAACTGAAGCTTTCTTT. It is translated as CASSVGAGTVTEAFF.

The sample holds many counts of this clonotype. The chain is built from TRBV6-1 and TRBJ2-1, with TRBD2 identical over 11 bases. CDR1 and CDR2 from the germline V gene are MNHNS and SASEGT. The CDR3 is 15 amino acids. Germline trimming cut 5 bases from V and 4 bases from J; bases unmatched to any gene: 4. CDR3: CASSKTSGVYNEQFF. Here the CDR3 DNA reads TGTGCCAGCAGTAAGACTAGCGGGGTTTACAATGAGCAGTTCTTC.

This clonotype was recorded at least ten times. For the CDR3, the DNA is TGTGCCAGCAGCTCGGCTCCCGGGACTCTCTACGAGCAGTACTTC. This sequence encodes CASSSAPGTLYEQYF. The rearrangement joins TRBV7-2 to TRBJ2-7; D perhaps matches TRBD2 (6 bases). The CDR3 consists of 15 residues. V was cut by 4 bases and J by 3 bases, with 16 bases left in between. From germline, CDR1 is SGHTA and CDR2 FQGNSA.

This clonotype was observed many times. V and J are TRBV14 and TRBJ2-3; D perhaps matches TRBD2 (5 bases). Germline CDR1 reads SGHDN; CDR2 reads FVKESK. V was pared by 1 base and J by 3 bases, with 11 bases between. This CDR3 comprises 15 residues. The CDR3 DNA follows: TGTGCCAGCAGCCAAGTTGCGGGTACTACAGATACGCAGTATTTT. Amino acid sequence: CASSQVAGTTDTQYF.

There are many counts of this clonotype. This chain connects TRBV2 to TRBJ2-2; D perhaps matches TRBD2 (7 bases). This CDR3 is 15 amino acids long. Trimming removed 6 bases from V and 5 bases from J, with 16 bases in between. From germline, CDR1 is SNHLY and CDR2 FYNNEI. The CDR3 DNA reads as TGTGCCAGCAGGAGGCGGGGGCAGAGTACCGGGGAGCTGTTTTTT. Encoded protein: CASRRRGQSTGELFF.